The 13 T cell receptor beta chains reported below all come from one sample, sequenced in a study of CD8 T cells in Susac syndrome. Random hexamers were used to reverse transcribe the RNA input (about 0.5 to 1 ug). TCRdb redid the calling of the immunoSEQ multiplex PCR reads with MiXCR, one entry per CDR3 protein. Here the sample spans roughly 80,000 distinct CDR3 sequences, about 93% being singletons. What was sequenced was CD4+ T cells from PBMCs. The receptors were sampled from a human donor with Susac syndrome.

This clonotype has just one count. V is TRBV19 and J is TRBJ1-2; possible D gene TRBD1, 6 bases. Per germline, CDR1 LNHDA and CDR2 SQIVND (reference sequence). This CDR3 has 13 amino acids. V was shortened by 5 bases and J by 8 bases, with 15 bases between the two germline ends. CDR3 coding DNA: TGTGCCAGTAGTCCGACCGAGGGGGGCGGCTACACCTTC. It encodes CASSPTEGGGYTF.

This chain links TRBV2 with TRBJ1-4, with 8 nucleotides matching TRBD1. The ends lost 7 bases at V and 3 bases at J; junction bases unmatched: 7. Germline CDR1 and CDR2: SNHLY and FYNNEI. The CDR3 contains 15 residues. The CDR3 region has the DNA TGTGCCAGCAAGCTAGCGACAGGGGCTAATGAAAAACTGTTTTTT. It codes for CASKLATGANEKLFF. The whole variable domain, remainder taken from reference TRBV2 and TRBJ1-4, is EPEVTQTPSHQVTQMGQEVILRCVPISNHLYFYWYRQILGQKVEFLVSFYNNEISEKSEIFDDQFSVERPDGSNFTLKIRSTKLEDSAMYFCASKLATGANEKLFFGSGTQLSVL.

This rearrangement joins TRBV6-6 to TRBJ1-3; 7 nucleotides align to TRBD1. Germline V gives CDR1 MNHNY, CDR2 SVGAGI (reference sequence). CDR3 size: 13 residues. Trimming at V came to 8 bases and at J to 3 bases, leaving 4 bases not matched to a gene. The CDR3 protein is CASLPGGGNTIYF. CDR3 nucleotide sequence: TGTGCCAGCCTACCAGGGGGTGGAAACACCATATATTTT.

This clonotype showed up just once. The V and J genes are TRBV27 and TRBJ2-6; TRBD1 aligns across 8 bases. The CDR3 extends over 18 amino acids. Germline trimming cut 4 bases from V and 4 bases from J; bases unmatched to any gene: 12. Germline V gives CDR1 MNHEY, CDR2 SMNVEV (reference sequence). The DNA of the CDR3 is TGTGCCAGCAGTTCGGACAGGGCCCGGGTTACCGGGGCCAACGTCCTGACTTTC. Encoded protein: CASSSDRARVTGANVLTF. The full variable domain, with the rest looked up from reference TRBV27 and TRBJ2-6, is EAQVTQNPRYLITVTGKKLTVTCSQNMNHEYMSWYRQDPGLGLRQIYYSMNVEVTDKGDVPEGYKVSRKEKRNFPLILESPSPNQTSLYFCASSSDRARVTGANVLTFGAGSRLTVL.

This chain connects TRBV19 to TRBJ2-5; 8 nucleotides align to TRBD1. Germline V CDR1 and CDR2: LNHDA, SQIVND (reference sequence). The junction had 12 bases not matched to a gene; V was cut back by 5 bases and J by 1 base. This CDR3 contains 17 residues. The CDR3 loop reads CASSRRGDRRFQETQYF. CDR3 bases: TGTGCCAGTAGTCGCCGAGGGGACAGGCGCTTCCAAGAGACCCAGTACTTC.

The gene calls are TRBV19 and TRBJ1-3; TRBD1 might be the D (5 bases). Between the trimmed V and J ends, which lost 4 bases and 2 bases, there was a span of 12 bases. Germline V gene data show CDR1 as LNHDA and CDR2 as SQIVND (reference sequence). The CDR3 extends over 15 amino acids. Here the CDR3 reads CASSKGNNAGNTIYF. As DNA, the CDR3 is TGTGCCAGTAGTAAGGGGAACAACGCTGGAAACACCATATATTTT.

The genes are TRBV5-4 and TRBJ2-1, with TRBD2 identical over 7 bases. V lost 0 bases and J lost 0; bases outside the gene matches: 9. Germline-derived CDR1 and CDR2 are SGHNT and YYREEE (reference sequence). The CDR3 loop spans 18 amino acids. CDR3 region: CASSLGASGQSSYNEQFF. The CDR3 bases are TGTGCCAGCAGCTTGGGAGCTAGCGGACAAAGCTCCTACAATGAGCAGTTCTTC.

This sequence joins TRBV27 and TRBJ1-5; D perhaps matches TRBD1 (5 bases). Germline CDR1 and CDR2: MNHEY and SMNVEV (reference sequence). V dropped 5 bases and J dropped 6 bases, with 17 bases sitting between them. The CDR3 is 15 residues long. CDR3 DNA: TGTGCCAGCAGTCCCCTCCCAGGGAACAGTCAGCCCCAGCATTTT. This encodes CASSPLPGNSQPQHF.

The chain recombines TRBV2 with TRBJ1-4, with TRBD1 matching over 10 bases. The CDR3 has 13 residues. The germline V gene encodes CDR1 SNHLY and CDR2 FYNNEI. Losses at the gene ends were 8 bases for V and 4 bases for J; bases not matched to a gene: 1. In DNA, the CDR3 is TGTGCCAGCGGACAGGGGGTTAATGAAAAACTGTTTTTT. It specifies CASGQGVNEKLFF.

This rearrangement joins TRBV27 to TRBJ2-7, with D unclear. The CDR3 contains 12 residues. CDR1 and CDR2 (germline): MNHEY, SMNVEV (reference sequence). The V end lost 8 bases, the J end lost 2 bases, and 10 bases lay between the germline ends. CDR3 in amino acids: CASSPRTYEQYF. The CDR3 coding sequence is TGTGCCAGCTCCCCCCGGACCTACGAGCAGTACTTC.

The chain uses TRBV5-4 and TRBJ2-7; 7 bases agree with TRBD2. With 3 bases clipped from V and 5 bases from J, the junction kept 5 bases outside the gene matches. Looked up from germline, CDR1 is SGHNT and CDR2 is YYREEE (reference sequence). The CDR3 is made up of 13 amino acids. CDR3: CASSSPGGHEQYF. In nucleotides, the CDR3 is TGTGCCAGCAGCTCCCCGGGAGGCCACGAGCAGTACTTC.

The J gene is TRBJ1-1, the V gene TRBV30; D unclear. This CDR3 comprises 12 residues. The germline V gene encodes CDR1 GTSNPN and CDR2 SVGIG (reference sequence). Trimming stripped 0 bases from V and 10 bases from J, with 12 bases between. CDR3 protein: CAWSVGEYRAFF. CDR3 sequence (DNA): TGTGCCTGGAGTGTGGGCGAATATAGAGCTTTCTTT.

V is TRBV5-1 and J is TRBJ2-5; weak D call: TRBD2 (5 bases). V shed 3 bases and J shed 2 bases, with 14 bases lying between them. CDR1 SGHRS and CDR2 YFSETQ come from the germline V gene. The CDR3 spans 15 residues. The CDR3 is CASSSPVGAQETQYF. The CDR3 DNA is TGCGCCAGCAGCTCCCCCGTGGGAGCGCAAGAGACCCAGTACTTC.